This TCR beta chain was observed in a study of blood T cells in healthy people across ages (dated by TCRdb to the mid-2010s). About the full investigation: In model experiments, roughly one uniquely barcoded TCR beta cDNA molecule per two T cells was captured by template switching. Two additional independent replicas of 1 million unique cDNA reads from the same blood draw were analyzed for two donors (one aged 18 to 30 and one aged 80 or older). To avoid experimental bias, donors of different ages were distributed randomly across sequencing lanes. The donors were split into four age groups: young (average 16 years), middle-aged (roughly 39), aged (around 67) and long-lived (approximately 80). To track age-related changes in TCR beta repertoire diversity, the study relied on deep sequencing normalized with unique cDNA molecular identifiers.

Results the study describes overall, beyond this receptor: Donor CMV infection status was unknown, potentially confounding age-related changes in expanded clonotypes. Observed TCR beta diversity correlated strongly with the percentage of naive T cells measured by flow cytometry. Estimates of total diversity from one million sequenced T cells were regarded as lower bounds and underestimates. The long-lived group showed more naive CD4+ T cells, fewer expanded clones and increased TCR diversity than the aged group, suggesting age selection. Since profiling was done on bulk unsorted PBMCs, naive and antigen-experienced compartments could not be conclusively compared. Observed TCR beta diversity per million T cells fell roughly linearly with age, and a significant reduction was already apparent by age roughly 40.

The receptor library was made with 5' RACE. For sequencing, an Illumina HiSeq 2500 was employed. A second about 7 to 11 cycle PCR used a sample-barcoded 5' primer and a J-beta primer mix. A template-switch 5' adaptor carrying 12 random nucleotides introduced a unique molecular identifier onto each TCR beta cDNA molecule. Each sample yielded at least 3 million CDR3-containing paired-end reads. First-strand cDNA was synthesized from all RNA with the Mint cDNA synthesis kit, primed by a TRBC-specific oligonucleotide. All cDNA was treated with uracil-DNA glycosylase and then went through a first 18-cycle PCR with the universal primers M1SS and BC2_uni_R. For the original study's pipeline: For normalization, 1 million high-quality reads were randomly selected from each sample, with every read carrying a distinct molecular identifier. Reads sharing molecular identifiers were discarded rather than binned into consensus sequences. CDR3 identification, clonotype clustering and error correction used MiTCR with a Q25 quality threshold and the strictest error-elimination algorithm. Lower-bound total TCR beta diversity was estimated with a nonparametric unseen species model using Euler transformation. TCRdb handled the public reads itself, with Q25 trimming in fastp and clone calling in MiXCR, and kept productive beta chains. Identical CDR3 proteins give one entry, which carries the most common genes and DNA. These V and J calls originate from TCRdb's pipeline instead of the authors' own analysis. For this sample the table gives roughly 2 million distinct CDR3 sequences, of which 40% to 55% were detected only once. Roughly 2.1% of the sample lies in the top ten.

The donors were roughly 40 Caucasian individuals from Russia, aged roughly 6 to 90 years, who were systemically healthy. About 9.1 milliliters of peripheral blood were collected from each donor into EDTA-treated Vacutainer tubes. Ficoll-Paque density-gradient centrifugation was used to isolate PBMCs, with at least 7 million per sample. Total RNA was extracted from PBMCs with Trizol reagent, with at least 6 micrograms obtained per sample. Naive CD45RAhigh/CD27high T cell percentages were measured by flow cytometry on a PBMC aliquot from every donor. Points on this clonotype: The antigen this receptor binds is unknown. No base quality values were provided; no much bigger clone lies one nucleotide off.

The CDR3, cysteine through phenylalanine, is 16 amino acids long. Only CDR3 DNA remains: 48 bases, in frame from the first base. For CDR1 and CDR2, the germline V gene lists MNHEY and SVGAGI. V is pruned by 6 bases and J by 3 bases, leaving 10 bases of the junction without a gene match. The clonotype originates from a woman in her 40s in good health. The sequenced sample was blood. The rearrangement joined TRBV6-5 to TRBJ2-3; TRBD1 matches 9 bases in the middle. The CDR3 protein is CASSFPPGQGTDTQYF. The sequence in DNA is TGTGCCAGCAGCTTTCCTCCGGGACAGGGAACAGATACGCAGTATTTT.